The 30 T cell receptor beta chains in this list originate from one sample, sequenced in a study of blood T cells in healthy people across ages. A second PCR of 7 to 11 cycles used a sample-barcoded 5' primer and a J-beta primer mix. TCRdb reprocessed the 5' RACE reads with MiXCR, giving one entry per CDR3 protein. The sample records 1.5 million to 2 million distinct CDR3 sequences, almost 35% being singletons. The sequenced sample consisted of blood. The receptors originated from a woman aged 25 to 39 in good health.

At least ten counts were recorded for this clonotype. V and J are TRBV5-1 and TRBJ2-1; D not certain. The V gene's germline CDR1 is SGHRS and CDR2 YFSETQ. The germline V and J ends were trimmed by 3 bases and 6 bases, with 7 bases remaining between them. The CDR3 is 12 amino acids. The CDR3: CASSWTVNEQFF. CDR3 nucleotide sequence: TGCGCCAGCAGCTGGACCGTCAATGAGCAGTTCTTC.

This clonotype has only a few counts. The gene calls are TRBV29-1 and TRBJ2-5; 13 nucleotides line up with TRBD2. The CDR3 sequence is 16 residues long. J gave up 5 bases and V 7 bases, and 13 bases lay outside the gene matches. Germline V lookup: CDR1 SQVTM, CDR2 ANQGSEA. This CDR3 reads CSGKHRTSGRKETQYF. CDR3 coding DNA: TGCAGCGGAAAACATCGGACTAGCGGGAGAAAGGAGACCCAGTACTTC.

This clonotype was counted ten times or more. The V and J genes are TRBV4-1 and TRBJ2-7; 9 bases are shared with TRBD1. With V trimmed by 4 bases and J by 9 bases, 4 bases remained unmatched. CDR1 is MGHRA, CDR2 YSYEKL, per germline. The CDR3 loop spans 12 amino acids. In nucleotides, the CDR3 is TGCGCCAGCAGCCTGACAGGGGGGTGGCAGTACTTC. Its protein product is CASSLTGGWQYF.

This chain links TRBV11-2 with TRBJ2-1, with 9 bases lining up with TRBD2. The CDR3 covers 16 residues. CDR1 and CDR2 (germline): SGHAT, FQNNGV. V lost 1 base, J lost 8 bases, and 9 bases stayed unmatched. The DNA for the CDR3 is TGTGCCAGCAGCTTAGGCCGGCTAGCGGGGTCTGATGAGCAGTTCTTC. This encodes CASSLGRLAGSDEQFF.

The chain combines TRBV27 with TRBJ2-1, with D maybe TRBD2 (6 bases). The CDR3 is made up of 15 amino acids. V was cut by 5 bases and J by 10 bases, with 21 bases left in between. Germline CDR1 is MNHEY and CDR2 is SMNVEV (reference sequence). The CDR3 bases are TGTGCCAGCAGTCCTAGTCGGGCCGGGGGAATAGAGCAGTTCTTC. Residues: CASSPSRAGGIEQFF.

Only a few counts were recorded for this clonotype. The rearrangement joins TRBV5-1 to TRBJ2-1; D may be TRBD1 (6 bases). V dropped 8 bases and J dropped 2 bases, with 14 bases sitting between them. The V gene's germline CDR1 is SGHRS and CDR2 YFSETQ. CDR3 size: 14 residues. In DNA form, the CDR3 reads TGCGCCAGTGTACAGGGTGGAACCTACAATGAGCAGTTCTTC. Its protein is CASVQGGTYNEQFF.

V and J are TRBV20-1 and TRBJ2-3; the match to TRBD1 covers 10 bases. The J segment lost 3 bases and the V segment lost 6 bases, leaving 6 bases of the junction unmatched. Germline-derived CDR1 and CDR2 are DFQATT and SNEGSKA (reference sequence). This CDR3 is built from 14 residues. CDR3 sequence: CSAPGQGRTDTQYF. The CDR3 region has the DNA TGCAGTGCACCGGGACAGGGGAGAACAGATACGCAGTATTTT.

This clonotype turned up a few times. The chain couples TRBV9 to TRBJ2-5; D possibly corresponds to TRBD2 (5 bases). The CDR3 has 13 amino acids. Trimming took 0 bases from V and 5 from J, leaving 8 bases between them. Germline lookup yields CDR1 SGDLS and CDR2 YYNGEE. CDR3 region: CASSVEPGETQYF. The CDR3 DNA sequence: TGTGCCAGCAGCGTAGAACCGGGGGAGACCCAGTACTTC.

In its sample, this clonotype was seen a few times. The genes are TRBV6-2 or TRBV6-3 and TRBJ1-2; D may be TRBD1 (5 bases). Germline V gives CDR1 MNHEY, CDR2 SVGEGT. The germline V and J ends were trimmed by 6 bases and 4 bases, with 15 bases remaining between them. This CDR3 is 14 amino acids long. CDR3: CASSLGTLIYGYTF. The CDR3 DNA follows: TGTGCCAGCAGCCTTGGGACCTTGATCTATGGCTACACCTTC.

Only a few counts were recorded for this clonotype. This may be a read error: a much more frequent sequence differs by one nucleotide. The V and J genes are TRBV4-1 and TRBJ2-1; D is perhaps TRBD2 (5 bases). Germline loops: CDR1 MGHRA, CDR2 YSYEKL. The CDR3 totals 14 residues. CDR3 bases: TGCGCCAGCAGCCAAGGACGGGGATACAGTGAGCAGTTCTTC. Amino acid sequence: CASSQGRGYSEQFF.

The chain carries TRBV18 and TRBJ2-1; unclear D gene. The CDR3 is 13 residues long. CDR1 and CDR2 (germline): KGHSH, LQKENI. Between the trimmed V and J ends, which lost 3 bases and 7 bases, there was a span of 10 bases. CDR3 sequence (DNA): TGTGCCAGCTCACCTCTTGAGAAGAATGAGCAGTTCTTC. Translating gives CASSPLEKNEQFF.

In this sample, this clonotype turned up a few times. V usage is TRBV6-2 or TRBV6-3 and J usage is TRBJ2-3; D tentatively reads TRBD1 or TRBD2 (5 bases each). The CDR3 totals 16 residues. The germline V gene encodes CDR1 MNHEY and CDR2 SVGEGT. Between the trimmed V and J ends, which lost 2 bases and 4 bases, there was a span of 16 bases. CDR3 bases: TGTGCCAGCAGTTACCGGCAGGGACGGTTGGCAGATACGCAGTATTTT. This sequence encodes CASSYRQGRLADTQYF.

This chain links TRBV2 with TRBJ2-1, with 7 bases that match TRBD1. This CDR3 comprises 14 residues. Germline CDR1 SNHLY, CDR2 FYNNEI. Losses at the gene ends were 10 bases for V and 5 bases for J; bases not matched to a gene: 11. CDR3 bases: TGTGCCATTCCCCCCGGGACAGCAAACAATGAGCAGTTCTTC. Encoded protein: CAIPPGTANNEQFF.

The chain carries TRBV20-1 and TRBJ2-5, with D possibly TRBD2 on 5 matching bases. Germline V CDR1 and CDR2: DFQATT, SNEGSKA (reference sequence). V was pared by 7 bases and J by 10 bases, with 19 bases between. The CDR3 has 12 amino acids. CDR3: CSVVDWGEGQYF. Here the CDR3 DNA reads TGCAGTGTAGTCGATTGGGGAGAGGGCCAGTACTTC.

This clonotype has a handful of counts. V is TRBV11-1 and J is TRBJ2-1, with a possible D match to TRBD1 (6 bases). Germline lookup yields CDR1 SGHAT and CDR2 FQDESV (reference sequence). Trimming took off 3 bases at V and 7 bases at J, with 22 bases between the two ends. The length of the CDR3 is 17 residues. The CDR3 DNA follows: TGTGCCAGCAGCTTTAACCCCGGGACAATTAAAACTAATGAGCAGTTCTTC. The encoded protein is CASSFNPGTIKTNEQFF. Drawing the rest from reference TRBV11-1 and TRBJ2-1, the complete variable domain is EAEVAQSPRYKITEKSQAVAFWCDPISGHATLYWYRQILGQGPELLVQFQDESVVDDSQLPKDRFSAERLKGVDSTLKIQPAELGDSAMYLCASSFNPGTIKTNEQFFGPGTRLTVL.

DNA of the CDR3: TGTGCCAGCAGCTTAGAAGCTAGCGGGAACTACGAGCAGTACTTC. Amino acids: CASSLEASGNYEQYF. The chain employs TRBV7-9 and TRBJ2-4, with 9 nucleotides matching TRBD2. The DNA end is more similar to TRBJ2-7, so the J call may be wrong. Germline values: CDR1 SEHNR, CDR2 FQNEAQ (reference sequence). There are 15 residues in the CDR3.

This clonotype was found once. The chain uses TRBV20-1 and TRBJ2-3, with TRBD2 identical over 9 bases. The CDR3 length is 15 residues. J gave up 1 base and V 6 bases, and 8 bases lay outside the gene matches. Germline assignment: CDR1 DFQATT and CDR2 SNEGSKA (reference sequence). CDR3 loop: CSAALRLAGTDTQYF. CDR3 DNA: TGCAGTGCCGCCCTAAGACTAGCGGGCACAGATACGCAGTATTTT.

V and J are TRBV11-2 and TRBJ2-5; 10 bases align to TRBD2. With V trimmed by 5 bases and J by 5 bases, 17 bases remained unmatched. Germline CDR1 and CDR2: SGHAT and FQNNGV. The CDR3 is 18 amino acids. CDR3 nucleotides: TGTGCCAGCAGCCCTCGCCTTGCTAGCGGGGGCCTTCGGGAGACCCAGTACTTC. Translation: CASSPRLASGGLRETQYF.

This clonotype was picked up many times. CDR3 nucleotide sequence: TGTGCCAGCAGCTTTTCGAGACAGGGGGCATACGAGACCCAGTACTTC. This sequence encodes CASSFSRQGAYETQYF. V usage is TRBV7-9 and J usage is TRBJ2-5; TRBD1 matches at 10 bases. Germline V gene data show CDR1 as SEHNR and CDR2 as FQNEAQ (reference sequence). Trimming at V came to 3 bases and at J to 5 bases, leaving 9 bases not matched to a gene. The CDR3 has 16 amino acids.

The chain carries TRBV6-1 and TRBJ1-5, with TRBD1 matching over 8 bases. The CDR3 sequence is 17 residues long. Per germline, CDR1 MNHNS and CDR2 SASEGT. V was clipped by 6 bases and J by 5 bases; unmatched bases: 15. For the CDR3, the DNA is TGTGCCAGCAGCCGCGACTCCGTTGACAGGGGCGATCAGCCCCAGCATTTT. Its protein is CASSRDSVDRGDQPQHF.

A few counts support this clonotype. This chain links TRBV6-2 or TRBV6-3 with TRBJ2-7; perhaps TRBD2 as D (6 bases). Germline lookup yields CDR1 MNHEY and CDR2 SVGEGT. This CDR3 comprises 13 residues. Trimming pared 8 bases from V and 5 bases from J, leaving 16 bases between. The CDR3 bases are TGTGCCAGCGCGGAGGGCCAAGGTAACGAGCAGTACTTC. Protein sequence: CASAEGQGNEQYF.

This chain connects TRBV7-2 to TRBJ2-3; 9 bases line up with TRBD1. V lost 2 bases to trimming and J lost 4 bases; unmatched junction nucleotides: 10. The CDR3 consists of 17 residues. Germline V lookup: CDR1 SGHTA, CDR2 FQGNSA. The CDR3 DNA follows: TGTGCCAGCAGCTTAAAGTCCGGGACAGGGAGGTCAGATACGCAGTATTTT. Its translation is CASSLKSGTGRSDTQYF.

This clonotype was recorded many times. The chain links TRBV29-1 to TRBJ2-7; no reliable D call. CDR1 and CDR2 (germline): SQVTM, ANQGSEA. This CDR3 region has 12 residues. Trimming took off 4 bases at V and 1 base at J, with 8 bases between the two ends. The CDR3 loop is CSVGPTSYEQYF. The CDR3 DNA reads as TGCAGCGTTGGGCCGACATCCTACGAGCAGTACTTC.

Regarding this clonotype: A much larger clone is a single base away; this may be a read error. The rearrangement uses TRBV20-1 and TRBJ1-5, with 7 bases identical to TRBD1. This CDR3 region has 14 residues. From germline, CDR1 is DFQATT and CDR2 SNEGSKA (reference sequence). The CDR3 reads CGARKQGSNQPQHF. The DNA for the CDR3 is TGCGGTGCTAGGAAACAGGGGAGCAATCAGCCCCAGCATTTT.

V and J are TRBV4-2 and TRBJ1-4; no clear D. Trimming left V 3 bases short and J 8 bases short, with 4 bases between. The CDR3 runs to 11 residues. Germline V gives CDR1 LGHNA, CDR2 YNFKEQ. CDR3 sequence: CASSQEEKLFF. The DNA of the CDR3 is TGTGCCAGCAGCCAGGAGGAAAAACTGTTTTTT.

This clonotype was found a few times. An end of the junction differs from the germline gene, which may be a read error. The chain joins TRBV12-5 to TRBJ2-5; 13 nucleotides match TRBD2. Germline values: CDR1 LGHNT, CDR2 FRNRAP. This CDR3 has 15 amino acids. The CDR3 DNA reads TGTGCTGGTGGTTTGGGACTAGCGGGGCAAGAGACCCAGTACTTC. It specifies CAGGLGLAGQETQYF.

The chain couples TRBV3-1 to TRBJ1-6; TRBD1 matches 11 bases. V lost 3 bases and J lost 9; bases outside the gene matches: 7. Germline assignment: CDR1 LGHDT and CDR2 YNNKEL (reference sequence). The CDR3 sequence is 16 residues long. The chain's CDR3 is CASSQGQGVFLSPLHF. As DNA, the CDR3 is TGTGCCAGCAGCCAGGGACAGGGGGTTTTTCTTTCACCCCTCCACTTT.

This clonotype has more than one count but fewer than ten. The rearrangement links TRBV11-2 to TRBJ2-7; 9 bases agree with TRBD2. Germline V lookup: CDR1 SGHAT, CDR2 FQNNGV. V lost 5 bases, J lost 1 base, and 18 bases stayed unmatched. The CDR3 spans 19 residues. The CDR3 reads CASSTRVSGRVGLSYEQYF. The CDR3 DNA is TGTGCCAGCAGCACCCGCGTTAGCGGGAGAGTGGGCCTTTCCTACGAGCAGTACTTC. The full variable domain, its missing parts supplied by reference TRBV11-2 and TRBJ2-7, is EAGVAQSPRYKIIEKRQSVAFWCNPISGHATLYWYQQILGQGPKLLIQFQNNGVVDDSQLPKDRFSAERLKGVDSTLKIQPAKLEDSAVYLCASSTRVSGRVGLSYEQYFGPGTRLTVT.

This chain joins TRBV2 and TRBJ2-7, with D uncertain. Germline loops: CDR1 SNHLY, CDR2 FYNNEI. Trimming removed 8 bases from V and 1 base from J, with 12 bases in between. The CDR3 has 13 residues. CDR3 sequence reads: CASVWQISYEQYF. The CDR3 bases are TGTGCCAGCGTATGGCAGATTTCCTACGAGCAGTACTTC. Full variable domain (rest looked up from reference TRBV2 and TRBJ2-7): EPEVTQTPSHQVTQMGQEVILRCVPISNHLYFYWYRQILGQKVEFLVSFYNNEISEKSEIFDDQFSVERPDGSNFTLKIRSTKLEDSAMYFCASVWQISYEQYFGPGTRLTVT.

This clonotype showed up just a few times. The DNA for the CDR3 is TGCAGTGCTCACAGGGGGAGCGAGCAGTACTTC. Its translation is CSAHRGSEQYF. J is TRBJ2-7 and V is TRBV20-1; 8 bases are a match to TRBD1. Germline V gives CDR1 DFQATT, CDR2 SNEGSKA (reference sequence). V lost 5 bases to trimming and J lost 6 bases; unmatched junction nucleotides: 3. This CDR3 has 11 residues.